This T cell receptor beta chain came from a study of blood T cells in healthy people across ages. CDR3 length: 16 amino acids. V was shortened by 2 bases and J by 1 base, with 12 bases between the two germline ends. A J-beta primer mix and a sample-barcoded 5' primer were used in a second PCR of roughly 6 to 12 cycles. In TCRdb, the 5' RACE reads were re-called with MiXCR into one record per CDR3 protein. The sample lists 1.8 million or so distinct CDR3 sequences; about two fifths were seen once. The chain has TRBV12-3 or TRBV12-4 and TRBJ1-5; D is unclear. This sequence was found in a human donor in good health. The sample comprised blood. CDR3 protein: CASSLSPPASNQPQHF. CDR3 nucleotides: TGTGCCAGCAGTTTATCCCCCCCGGCGAGCAATCAGCCCCAGCATTTT.